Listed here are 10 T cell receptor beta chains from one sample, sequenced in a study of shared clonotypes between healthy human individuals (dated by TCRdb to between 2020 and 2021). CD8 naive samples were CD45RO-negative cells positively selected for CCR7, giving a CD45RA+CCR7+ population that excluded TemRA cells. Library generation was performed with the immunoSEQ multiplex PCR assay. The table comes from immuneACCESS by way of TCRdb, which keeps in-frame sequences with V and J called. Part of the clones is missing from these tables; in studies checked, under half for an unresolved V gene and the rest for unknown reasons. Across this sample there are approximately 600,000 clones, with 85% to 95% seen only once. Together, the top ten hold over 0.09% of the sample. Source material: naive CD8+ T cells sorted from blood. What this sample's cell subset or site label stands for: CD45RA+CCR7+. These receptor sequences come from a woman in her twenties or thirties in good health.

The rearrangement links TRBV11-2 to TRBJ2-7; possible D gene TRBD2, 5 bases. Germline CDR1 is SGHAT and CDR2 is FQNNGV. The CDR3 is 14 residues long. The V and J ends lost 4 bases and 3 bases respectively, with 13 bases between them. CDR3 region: CASSSQEASYEQYF. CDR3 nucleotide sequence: TGTGCCAGCAGCTCCCAGGAGGCTAGCTACGAGCAGTACTTC.

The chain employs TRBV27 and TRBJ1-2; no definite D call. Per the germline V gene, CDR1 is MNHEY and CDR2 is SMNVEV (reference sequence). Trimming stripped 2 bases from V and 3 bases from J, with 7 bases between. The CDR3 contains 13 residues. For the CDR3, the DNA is TGTGCCAGCAGTTTAAAGAGGGACTATGGCTACACCTTC. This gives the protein CASSLKRDYGYTF.

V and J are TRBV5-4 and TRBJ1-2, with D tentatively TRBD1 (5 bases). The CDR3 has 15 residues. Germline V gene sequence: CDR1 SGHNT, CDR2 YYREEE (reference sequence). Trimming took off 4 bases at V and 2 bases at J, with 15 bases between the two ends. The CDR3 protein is CASSPQGGNNYGYTF. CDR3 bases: TGTGCCAGCAGCCCCCAGGGCGGGAACAACTATGGCTACACCTTC.

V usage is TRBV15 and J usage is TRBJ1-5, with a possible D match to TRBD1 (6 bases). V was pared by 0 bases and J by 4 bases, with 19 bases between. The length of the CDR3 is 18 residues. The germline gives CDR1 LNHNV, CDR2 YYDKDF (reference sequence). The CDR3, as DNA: TGTGCCACCAGCAGAGATAGGGGGGAAGGACGACTGAATCAGCCCCAGCATTTT. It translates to CATSRDRGEGRLNQPQHF.

CDR3 amino acids: CASSSLAGEQPQHF. The CDR3 nucleotides read TGTGCCAGCAGCTCTCTAGCGGGCGAACAGCCCCAGCATTTT. This sequence joins TRBV7-8 and TRBJ1-5; D is undetermined. This CDR3 has 14 residues. V shed 4 bases and J shed 7 bases, with 14 bases lying between them. Germline V gene data show CDR1 as SGHVS and CDR2 as FQNEAQ.

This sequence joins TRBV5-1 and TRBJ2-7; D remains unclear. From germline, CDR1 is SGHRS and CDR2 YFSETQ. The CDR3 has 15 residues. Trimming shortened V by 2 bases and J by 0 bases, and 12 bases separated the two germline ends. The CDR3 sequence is CASSFTASSSYEQYF. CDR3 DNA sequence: TGCGCCAGCAGCTTTACAGCCTCCAGCTCCTACGAGCAGTACTTC.

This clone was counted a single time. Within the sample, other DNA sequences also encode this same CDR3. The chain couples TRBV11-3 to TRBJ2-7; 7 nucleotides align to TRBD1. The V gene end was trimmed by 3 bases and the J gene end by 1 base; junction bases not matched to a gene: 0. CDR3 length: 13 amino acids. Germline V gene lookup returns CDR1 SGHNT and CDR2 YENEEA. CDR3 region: CASSLGQSYEQYF. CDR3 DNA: TGTGCCAGCAGCTTGGGACAGTCCTACGAGCAGTACTTC.

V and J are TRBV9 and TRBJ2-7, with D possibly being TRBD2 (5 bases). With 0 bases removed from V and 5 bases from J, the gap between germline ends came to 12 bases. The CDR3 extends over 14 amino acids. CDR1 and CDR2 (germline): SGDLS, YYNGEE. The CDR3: CASSVDGDYDEQYF. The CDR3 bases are TGTGCCAGCAGCGTAGACGGGGATTATGACGAGCAGTACTTC. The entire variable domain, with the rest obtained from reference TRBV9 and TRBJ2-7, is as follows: DSGVTQTPKHLITATGQRVTLRCSPRSGDLSVYWYQQSLDQGLQFLIQYYNGEERAKGNILERFSAQQFPDLHSELNLSSLELGDSALYFCASSVDGDYDEQYFGPGTRLTVT.

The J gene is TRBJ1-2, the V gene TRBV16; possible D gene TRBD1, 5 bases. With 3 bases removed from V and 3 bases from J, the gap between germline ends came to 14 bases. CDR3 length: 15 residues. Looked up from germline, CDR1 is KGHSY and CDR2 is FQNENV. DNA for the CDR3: TGTGCCAGCAGCCACCCGACGGGGCGGCACTATGGCTACACCTTC. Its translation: CASSHPTGRHYGYTF. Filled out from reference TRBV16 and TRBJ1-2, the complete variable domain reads GEEVAQTPKHLVRGEGQKAKLYCAPIKGHSYVFWYQQVLKNEFKFLISFQNENVFDETGMPKERFSAKCLPNSPCSLEIQATKLEDSAVYFCASSHPTGRHYGYTFGSGTRLTVV.

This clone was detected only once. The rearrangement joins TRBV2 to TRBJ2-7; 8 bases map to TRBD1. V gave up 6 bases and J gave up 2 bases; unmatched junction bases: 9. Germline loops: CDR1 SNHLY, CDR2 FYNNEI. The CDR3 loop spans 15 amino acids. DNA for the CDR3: TGTGCCAGCAGCCAGGGGACAGGACGAACCTACGAGCAGTACTTC. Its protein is CASSQGTGRTYEQYF.